What follows are 28 T cell receptor beta chains derived from one specimen sequenced in a study of cytomegalovirus exposure and HLA in healthy donors. Primers: 60 Vbeta forward and 13 Jbeta reverse. Method: immunoSEQ multiplex PCR; TCRdb's copy keeps in-frame clones and lacks some. The sample includes around 110,000 clones, 74% of them seen just once. Material for sequencing was PBMCs. These receptors all come from a middle-aged woman in good health and CMV-seropositive.

A single count supports this clone. The V call is TRBV2, the J call TRBJ2-4; a possible D gene is TRBD2 (5 bases). The CDR3 sequence is 13 residues long. The V gene's germline CDR1 is SNHLY and CDR2 FYNNEI. V was clipped by 6 bases and J by 2 bases, with 8 bases between them. Here the CDR3 DNA reads TGTGCCAGCAGGGACTTCTCCAAAAACATTCAGTACTTC. Its translation: CASRDFSKNIQYF.

The CDR3 DNA sequence: TGTGCTAGTGGTCCGGCGGGCACTGAAGCTTTCTTT. Amino acids: CASGPAGTEAFF. The rearrangement joins TRBV12-5 to TRBJ1-1; the D is unclear. This CDR3 spans 12 amino acids. V was clipped by 5 bases and J by 4 bases, with 8 bases between them. The germline gives CDR1 LGHNT, CDR2 FRNRAP.

The chain recombines TRBV2 with TRBJ2-2, with D tentatively TRBD2 (6 bases). This CDR3 contains 19 residues. Germline V gives CDR1 SNHLY, CDR2 FYNNEI. V dropped 3 bases and J dropped 1 base, with 21 bases sitting between them. The chain's CDR3 is CASSDLGLARNLNTGELFF. For the CDR3, the DNA is TGTGCCAGCAGTGACCTGGGCCTAGCGAGGAACTTGAACACCGGGGAGCTGTTTTTT.

The gene calls are TRBV7-3 and TRBJ2-3; no clear D gene. Trimming cost V 5 bases and J 1 base, with 4 bases left between them. Germline V gene data show CDR1 as SGHTA and CDR2 as FQGTGA. This CDR3 has 12 amino acids. This chain's CDR3 is CASSAGTDTQYF. CDR3 nucleotides: TGTGCCAGCAGCGCGGGCACAGATACGCAGTATTTT.

The V call is TRBV2, the J call TRBJ1-1; TRBD1 matches 9 bases. Losses at the gene ends were 6 bases for V and 5 bases for J; bases not matched to a gene: 10. Germline V gives CDR1 SNHLY, CDR2 FYNNEI. The length of the CDR3 is 15 residues. CDR3 sequence reads: CASRWTGVGTTEAFF. The DNA of the CDR3 is TGTGCCAGCAGATGGACAGGGGTCGGTACGACTGAAGCTTTCTTT. The full variable domain, with the rest looked up from reference TRBV2 and TRBJ1-1, is EPEVTQTPSHQVTQMGQEVILRCVPISNHLYFYWYRQILGQKVEFLVSFYNNEISEKSEIFDDQFSVERPDGSNFTLKIRSTKLEDSAMYFCASRWTGVGTTEAFFGQGTRLTVV.

This clone was counted a few times. The gene calls are TRBV6-5 and TRBJ1-1; D might be TRBD1 (5 bases). Deletions cut 6 bases from V and 12 bases from J, with 17 bases between. The germline V gene has CDR1 MNHEY and CDR2 SVGAGI. This CDR3 spans 12 amino acids. The CDR3 loop is CASRNSGHPPFF. Here the CDR3 DNA reads TGTGCCAGCAGAAACTCAGGGCATCCCCCTTTCTTT.

V gene TRBV10-1 combines with J gene TRBJ1-4, with TRBD1 matching over 8 bases. The germline V gene has CDR1 WNHNN and CDR2 SYGVQD (reference sequence). CDR3 length equals 15 residues. V shed 7 bases and J 2 bases; nucleotides not matched to a gene: 6. CDR3 coding DNA: TGCGCCAGCATTCGACAGGGGCGGACTAATGAAAAACTGTTTTTT. As protein: CASIRQGRTNEKLFF.

J is TRBJ1-1 and V is TRBV19; TRBD1 is a possible D gene (6 bases). The germline V gene encodes CDR1 LNHDA and CDR2 SQIVND (reference sequence). Trimming removed 6 bases at V and 1 base at J, with 15 bases between. The length of the CDR3 is 15 residues. CDR3 DNA: TGTGCCAGTAGGACGGACAGCAGCCCGAACACTGAAGCTTTCTTT. Protein sequence: CASRTDSSPNTEAFF.

The chain joins TRBV5-5 to TRBJ2-2, with a tentative D call TRBD2 (5 bases). The CDR3 sequence is 13 residues long. Trimming pared 0 bases from V and 7 bases from J, leaving 7 bases between. Germline loops: CDR1 SGHKS, CDR2 YYEKEE (reference sequence). The CDR3 coding sequence is TGTGCCAGCAGCTTGGCCCGGGACGGGGAGCTGTTTTTT. The encoded protein is CASSLARDGELFF.

The genes are TRBV4-2 and TRBJ1-6; D is undetermined. CDR1 and CDR2 from the germline V gene are LGHNA and YNFKEQ. V gave up 0 bases and J gave up 7 bases, with 10 bases separating them. This CDR3 has 15 amino acids. The DNA of the CDR3 is TGTGCCAGCAGCCAAGACAGGTCTACGAATTCACCCCTCCACTTT. Its protein is CASSQDRSTNSPLHF.

Points on this clone: Other DNA sequences within the sample encode an identical CDR3. This sequence joins TRBV6-1 and TRBJ1-5; D unclear. The CDR3 length is 12 residues. V shed 2 bases and J shed 9 bases, with 8 bases lying between them. In germline, CDR1 is MNHNS, CDR2 SASEGT. In DNA, the CDR3 is TGTGCCAGCAGTGAACCCCCCCTGCCCCAGCATTTT. Translating it yields CASSEPPLPQHF.

The V gene is TRBV7-8, the J gene TRBJ2-5, with TRBD2 matching over 7 bases. Germline V lookup: CDR1 SGHVS, CDR2 FQNEAQ. CDR3 length: 15 amino acids. Unmatched junction bases numbered 7, after V lost 5 bases and J lost 1 base. CDR3: CASSNRGGPQETQYF. DNA for the CDR3: TGTGCCAGCAGCAACCGCGGGGGACCCCAAGAGACCCAGTACTTC. The full variable domain, rest sourced from reference TRBV7-8 and TRBJ2-5, is GAGVSQSPRYKVAKRGQDVALRCDPISGHVSLFWYQQALGQGPEFLTYFQNEAQLDKSGLPSDRFFAERPEGSVSTLKIQRTQQEDSAVYLCASSNRGGPQETQYFGPGTRLLVL.

V is TRBV30 and J is TRBJ2-5, with D possibly TRBD1 on 5 matching bases. Germline lookup yields CDR1 GTSNPN and CDR2 SVGIG (reference sequence). The CDR3 is 12 amino acids. V shed 4 bases and J shed 2 bases, with 8 bases lying between them. The chain's CDR3 is CAWNRQQETQYF. DNA of the CDR3: TGTGCCTGGAATCGACAGCAAGAGACCCAGTACTTC.

This clone has only a few counts. This chain links TRBV6-6 with TRBJ2-4, with 8 bases aligning to TRBD1. V was clipped by 10 bases and J by 8 bases; unmatched bases: 10. The CDR3 sequence is 13 residues long. Germline lookup yields CDR1 MNHNY and CDR2 SVGAGI (reference sequence). CDR3 in DNA: TGTGCCATCGGACAGGGTTTTGGGGACATTCAGTACTTC. It yields the protein CAIGQGFGDIQYF.

The chain couples TRBV19 to TRBJ1-5; D is possibly TRBD1 (5 bases). The CDR3 is 16 residues long. Germline CDR1 and CDR2: LNHDA and SQIVND (reference sequence). Trimming pared 3 bases from V and 6 bases from J, leaving 18 bases between. CDR3 nucleotides: TGTGCCAGTAGTATCTCTGGTGGGGGGGAGCGTCAGCCCCAGCATTTT. Translated, it gives CASSISGGGERQPQHF. Full variable domain (rest looked up from reference TRBV19 and TRBJ1-5): DGGITQSPKYLFRKEGQNVTLSCEQNLNHDAMYWYRQDPGQGLRLIYYSQIVNDFQKGDIAEGYSVSREKKESFPLTVTSAQKNPTAFYLCASSISGGGERQPQHFGDGTRLSIL.

The rearrangement links TRBV29-1 to TRBJ1-1; 7 nucleotides line up with TRBD1. The CDR3 runs to 14 residues. Unmatched junction bases numbered 9, after V lost 3 bases and J lost 5 bases. The V gene's germline CDR1 is SQVTM and CDR2 ANQGSEA. Written as DNA, the CDR3 is TGCAGCGTTGAGAGAAGGGGGCGAATAACTGAAGCTTTCTTT. The encoded protein is CSVERRGRITEAFF.

CDR3: CASSQRGGTVYGYTF. In nucleotides, the CDR3 is TGCGCCAGCAGCCAAAGAGGGGGGACAGTCTATGGCTACACCTTC. This rearrangement joins TRBV4-1 to TRBJ1-2, with 7 positions matching TRBD1. J gave up 4 bases and V 2 bases, and 7 bases lay outside the gene matches. The CDR3 has 15 amino acids. Germline CDR1 is MGHRA and CDR2 is YSYEKL.

The chain employs TRBV9 and TRBJ1-6; 7 positions match TRBD1. CDR1 and CDR2 from the germline V gene are SGDLS and YYNGEE. V lost 2 bases, J lost 9 bases, and 14 bases stayed unmatched. The CDR3 is 17 residues long. CDR3 sequence (DNA): TGTGCCAGCAGCGTTAGCCTATTGACAGGGTCAAGTTCACCCCTCCACTTT. It yields the protein CASSVSLLTGSSSPLHF.

This chain uses TRBV5-8 with TRBJ1-6; D call uncertain. V was clipped by 0 bases and J by 0 bases, with 10 bases between them. In germline, CDR1 is SGHTS, CDR2 YDEGEE. CDR3 length equals 17 residues. In DNA, the CDR3 is TGTGCCAGCAGCTTGGTTGTGGGGAGCTCCTATAATTCACCCCTCCACTTT. The encoded protein is CASSLVVGSSYNSPLHF. Drawing the rest from reference TRBV5-8 and TRBJ1-6, the complete variable domain is EAGVTQSPTHLIKTRGQQATLRCSPISGHTSVYWYQQALGLGLQFLLWYDEGEERNRGNFPPRFSGRQFPNYSSELNVNALELEDSALYLCASSLVVGSSYNSPLHFGNGTRLTVT.

This clone showed up just once. The chain uses TRBV2 and TRBJ1-1; no clear D gene. The V end was cut by 3 bases, the J end by 4 bases, with 9 bases between. CDR3 length equals 13 residues. Germline CDR1 and CDR2: SNHLY and FYNNEI. The CDR3 protein is CASSESGGTEAFF. For the CDR3, the DNA is TGTGCCAGCAGTGAGTCTGGCGGCACTGAAGCTTTCTTT.

CDR3 sequence reads: CASTWTGGKGGYTF. The CDR3 coding sequence is TGTGCCAGCACCTGGACAGGGGGCAAGGGAGGCTACACCTTC. The genes are TRBV6-5 and TRBJ1-2; 11 bases line up with TRBD1. V shed 7 bases, J shed 8 bases, and the junction held 9 bases outside the gene matches. Germline CDR1 is MNHEY and CDR2 is SVGAGI. The CDR3 is 14 amino acids.

This clone was recorded once. This sequence joins TRBV30 and TRBJ1-6, with D perhaps TRBD1 (5 bases). V lost 3 bases and J 9 bases, leaving 15 bases between the germline ends. The CDR3 sequence is 14 residues long. Germline V CDR1 and CDR2: GTSNPN, SVGIG (reference sequence). The CDR3: CAWRITGGSSPLHF. CDR3 bases: TGTGCCTGGAGAATCACAGGAGGGTCTTCACCCCTCCACTTT. The full variable domain, with the rest looked up from reference TRBV30 and TRBJ1-6, is SQTIHQWPATLVQPVGSPLSLECTVEGTSNPNLYWYRQAAGRGLQLLFYSVGIGQISSEVPQNLSASRPQDRQFILSSKKLLLSDSGFYLCAWRITGGSSPLHFGNGTRLTVT.

The genes are TRBV2 and TRBJ2-5, with D possibly being TRBD2 (6 bases). In germline, CDR1 is SNHLY, CDR2 FYNNEI. The CDR3 spans 13 residues. Deletions cut 5 bases from V and 2 bases from J, with 9 bases between. CDR3 sequence (DNA): TGTGCCAGCAGTCGGGACTTACAAGAGACCCAGTACTTC. Translation: CASSRDLQETQYF.

V usage is TRBV5-1 and J usage is TRBJ1-1; 8 positions match TRBD1. CDR3 length: 15 amino acids. V dropped 3 bases and J dropped 3; count of bases not matched to a gene: 7. The germline V gene encodes CDR1 SGHRS and CDR2 YFSETQ. The CDR3 DNA follows: TGCGCCAGCAGCTATATTGGACAGGGCGACACTGAAGCTTTCTTT. It is translated as CASSYIGQGDTEAFF.

This chain links TRBV5-1 with TRBJ2-3; 10 bases align to TRBD2. The trim removed 7 bases at V and 2 bases at J, leaving 7 bases unmatched. The CDR3 length is 15 residues. Germline CDR1 reads SGHRS; CDR2 reads YFSETQ. CDR3 sequence (DNA): TGCGCCAGCCGGCTAGCGGGGGAATTCACAGATACGCAGTATTTT. Translated, it gives CASRLAGEFTDTQYF.

This clone was counted only a few times. This chain joins TRBV28 and TRBJ1-2, with 7 positions matching TRBD1. CDR1 is MDHEN, CDR2 SYDVKM, per germline. The CDR3 loop spans 14 amino acids. The J segment lost 2 bases and the V segment lost 5 bases, leaving 5 bases of the junction unmatched. The CDR3 nucleotides read TGTGCCAGCAGTCTGTCACAGGGGAACTATGGCTACACCTTC. This gives the protein CASSLSQGNYGYTF.

This rearrangement joins TRBV5-1 to TRBJ1-4, with 11 bases lining up with TRBD1. Trimming at V came to 4 bases and at J to 1 base, leaving 6 bases not matched to a gene. The germline gives CDR1 SGHRS, CDR2 YFSETQ. The CDR3 has 17 amino acids. Here the CDR3 DNA reads TGCGCCAGCAGCACCGGCGGGACAGGGGGAACTAATGAAAAACTGTTTTTT. It specifies CASSTGGTGGTNEKLFF.

The chain has TRBV5-8 and TRBJ1-1; 11 bases fit TRBD1. Germline loops: CDR1 SGHTS, CDR2 YDEGEE. J was trimmed by 11 bases and V by 2 bases; bases with no gene match: 5. The CDR3 is 13 amino acids. The CDR3 loop is CASSLRDRGLAFF. The CDR3 coding sequence is TGTGCCAGCAGCTTAAGGGACAGGGGGTTGGCTTTCTTT.